This TCR beta chain was recorded in a study of Ad26.COV2.S vaccination and SARS-CoV-2 variants. Study as a whole: Administration of Ad26.COV2.S was intramuscular, either once or twice 56 days apart.

Worth noting for this clone: Antigen: not known.

TCRdb's copy holds only in-frame clones and misses some; the assay was immunoSEQ multiplex PCR. The repertoire holds hundreds of thousands of clones, more than 80% seen once, with around 1.5% in the top ten. Trimming cost V 5 bases and J 5 bases, with 6 bases left between them. The CDR3 spans 11 residues. Germline V CDR1 and CDR2: SNHLY, FYNNEI. As for treatment: about 20 received Ad26.COV2.S at low or high dose, single or two shots; several received placebo; per-sample allocation not given. The study sampled participants on day 63 after the first vaccine or placebo injection. An adult aged 18-55 years in Boston served as the donor. General study points: A substantial breadth of spike-specific CD8+ and CD4+ T cell responses after vaccination has been reported.

The TCR originated in a person between 18 and 65 years old who received the Ad26.COV2.S COVID-19 vaccine or a placebo. The gene calls are TRBV2 and TRBJ1-1; D not certain. Source: peripheral blood, taken in a trial of Ad26.COV2.S vaccine versus placebo. As DNA, the CDR3 is TGTGCCAGCAGTTCGGAGACTGAAGCTTTCTTT. It encodes CASSSETEAFF.